This TCR beta chain was sequenced during a study of prognosis after radiotherapy for stage I lung cancer. The blood draw at each of two time points yielded roughly 6 milliliters of peripheral blood. The authors amplified TCR beta CDR3 from genomic DNA using two-round multiplex PCR. First-round PCR, the initial amplification, used primers specific to each TRBV and TRBJ gene. TCRdb independently ran MiXCR on the multiplex PCR reads; one entry per CDR3 protein. The profile shows some 15,000 distinct CDR3 sequences, 43% of them singletons. This clonotype showed up many times. V was clipped by 10 bases and J by 6 bases, with 22 bases between them. Germline assignment: CDR1 LNHDA and CDR2 SQIVND (reference sequence). The CDR3 loop spans 15 amino acids.

The source was PBMCs, collected before or after stereotactic body radiation therapy (not recorded which). The chain recombines TRBV19 with TRBJ2-1, with a tentative D call TRBD1 (5 bases). The clonotype comes from a donor aged 50 or older with non-small cell lung cancer. The CDR3 sequence: CATAREHRIFNEQFF. CDR3 DNA: TGTGCCACCGCCAGGGAACATCGGATTTTCAATGAGCAGTTCTTC.